This T cell receptor (beta chain) was recorded in a study of human T cells and chemical hapten exposure. This clonotype has at least ten counts. CDR3 size: 14 residues. V was trimmed by 0 bases and J by 3 bases, leaving 8 bases between them. Germline CDR1 reads LGHNA; CDR2 reads YNFKEQ. The time point is: pre-sensitization, week 0. As for treatment: therapeutic diphenylcyclopropenone sensitization with weekly scalp DPC. Researchers sampled blood before each patch test went on. TCRdb called the RACE reads again in MiXCR, with one record for every CDR3 protein. Altogether about 380,000 distinct CDR3 sequences are present, roughly 5.3% being singletons, with the ten largest covering approximately 2.4%.

This receptor was identified in a woman in her 50s with alopecia areata. Some clones in this sample may be carry-over from other donors' samples. The chain links TRBV4-2 to TRBJ1-2, with unresolved D. The source material was whole blood, sampled in connection with sensitization to the hapten diphenylcyclopropenone (DPC). CDR3: CASSQDDRDYGYTF. Written as DNA, the CDR3 is TGTGCCAGCAGCCAAGACGACCGCGACTATGGCTACACCTTC.